The clone carrying this TCR beta chain was counted between two and nine times. As yet, its antigen is unknown. This specimen comes from a study of T cells after yellow fever vaccination. TCRdb reprocessed the 5' RACE reads via MiXCR and lists one record per CDR3 protein. Among some 340,000 distinct CDR3 sequences listed, roughly a tenth were seen once. Trimming removed 8 bases from V and 7 bases from J, with 12 bases in between. Germline CDR1 MNHNS, CDR2 SASEGT. The CDR3 length is 13 residues. The study, taken as a whole, reports: The CD4 compartment and the CD8 compartment contained a small share of clonotypes in common. It was the secondary response that reached its peak faster, day 5 versus 15, but it was weaker.

V is TRBV6-1 and J is TRBJ1-6; D may be TRBD1 (6 bases). The sequence derives from a man between 18 and 35 years old who received the YFV17D yellow fever vaccine. Sequencing used CD4+ T cells sorted from PBMCs, obtained 45 days after the yellow fever booster vaccination. The chain's CDR3 is CASSGERNSPLHF. CDR3 nucleotide sequence: TGTGCCAGCTCAGGGGAGAGAAATTCACCCCTCCACTTT.